This T cell receptor (beta chain) emerged from a study of early T cells in non-severe SARS-CoV-2 infection. Study in general: Bulk RNA isolated from unsorted whole blood underwent sequencing; chains were not paired. The study, taken as a whole, reports: Matching against VDJdb likely underestimated virus-specific expansions, favoring anti-spike CD8.

Unique molecular identifiers were added to individual cDNA molecules. TCRdb passed the 5' RACE reads through MiXCR, listing each CDR3 protein once. The repertoire holds 81,000 or so distinct CDR3 sequences, with about an eighth as singletons. This clonotype was seen many times. The target antigen is unknown. The CDR3 has 12 amino acids. Germline V gene sequence: CDR1 MNHNS, CDR2 SASEGT. V was clipped by 8 bases and J by 9 bases, with 16 bases between them. Material for sequencing was whole blood. The chain links TRBV6-1 to TRBJ2-5; D might be TRBD2 (5 bases). The clonotype originates from an adult who was a healthcare worker with PCR-confirmed SARS-CoV-2 infection or an uninfected control (not recorded which). The CDR3 here is CASRPGPGAQYF. CDR3 sequence (DNA): TGTGCCAGCCGACCGGGCCCCGGGGCCCAGTACTTC.